The 22 T cell receptor beta chains in this list originate from one sample, sequenced in a study of blood T cells in healthy people across ages. A J-beta primer mix and a sample-barcoded 5' primer were used in a second PCR of about 6 to 12 cycles. Each CDR3 protein is one row after TCRdb ran MiXCR on the 5' RACE reads. The sample has around 2 million distinct CDR3 sequences, 30% to 40% seen once; the top ten hold roughly 23%. What was sequenced was blood. These receptors were obtained from a human donor in good health.

This clonotype has ten or more counts. The chain employs TRBV6-1 and TRBJ1-2; no clear D gene. CDR3 length: 16 residues. Deletions cut 7 bases from V and 2 bases from J, with 20 bases between. CDR1 MNHNS and CDR2 SASEGT come from the germline V gene. The CDR3 is CASNPLEGSSNYGYTF. The CDR3 coding sequence is TGTGCCAGCAACCCACTCGAGGGCAGCTCGAACTATGGCTACACCTTC.

The chain links TRBV12-3 or TRBV12-4 to TRBJ1-5; 8 positions agree with TRBD1. The junction had 8 bases not matched to a gene; V was cut back by 9 bases and J by 7 bases. CDR3 length: 13 amino acids. DNA of the CDR3: TGTGCCAGTCAGGTGGGACAGGCACAGCCCCAGCATTTT. The encoded protein is CASQVGQAQPQHF.

This clonotype was counted many times. This rearrangement joins TRBV6-1 to TRBJ2-5; no clear D gene. Trimming took off 4 bases at V and 0 bases at J, with 12 bases between the two ends. The CDR3 covers 15 residues. The germline V gene has CDR1 MNHNS and CDR2 SASEGT. The chain's CDR3 is CASSGGRIYQETQYF. In DNA form, the CDR3 reads TGTGCCAGCAGTGGCGGCAGGATATACCAAGAGACCCAGTACTTC.

This clonotype was recorded a few times. The V and J genes are TRBV27 and TRBJ2-7, with D hard to call. TRBJ2-5 matches the DNA end more closely, so the J call is doubtful. This CDR3 has 14 residues. Germline CDR1 is MNHEY and CDR2 is SMNVEV (reference sequence). The CDR3 region is CASSIRIFSETQYF. CDR3 in DNA: TGTGCCAGCAGTATTAGGATTTTTTCGGAGACCCAGTACTTC.

The table lists this clonotype with many counts. The V call is TRBV20-1, the J call TRBJ2-3; TRBD2 agrees at 10 bases. The CDR3 consists of 17 residues. Germline CDR1 and CDR2: DFQATT and SNEGSKA (reference sequence). V dropped 3 bases and J dropped 6; count of bases not matched to a gene: 15. The CDR3 is CSASKAGTSASGDTQYF. The CDR3 bases are TGCAGTGCTAGTAAGGCCGGGACTAGCGCCTCGGGTGATACGCAGTATTTT.

This chain links TRBV27 with TRBJ2-3, with 8 positions matching TRBD2. V shed 6 bases, J shed 4 bases, and the junction held 9 bases outside the gene matches. Germline V gives CDR1 MNHEY, CDR2 SMNVEV (reference sequence). This CDR3 is built from 15 residues. The CDR3 sequence: CASSVPGGFADTQYF. CDR3 coding DNA: TGTGCCAGCAGCGTTCCGGGGGGGTTTGCAGATACGCAGTATTTT.

Comments on this clonotype: It may be a read error: a sequence one base away is much more abundant. This chain uses TRBV4-3 with TRBJ2-5; D call uncertain. This CDR3 region has 15 residues. Deletions cut 4 bases from V and 5 bases from J, with 17 bases between. Germline V gene data show CDR1 as LGHNA and CDR2 as YSLEER. CDR3 residues: CASSLDHGPRETQYF. CDR3 nucleotide sequence: TGCGCCAGCAGCCTAGACCATGGTCCCCGGGAGACCCAGTACTTC.

This chain links TRBV5-5 with TRBJ1-4, with D uncertain. The V end lost 0 bases, the J end lost 7 bases, and 10 bases lay between the germline ends. CDR3 length: 14 amino acids. Germline CDR1 is SGHKS and CDR2 is YYEKEE (reference sequence). The CDR3 sequence: CASSLERVSEKLFF. The CDR3 coding sequence is TGTGCCAGCAGCTTGGAAAGGGTTAGTGAAAAACTGTTTTTT.

This clonotype has a handful of counts. The chain carries TRBV29-1 and TRBJ1-2; unclear D gene. V dropped 2 bases and J dropped 6 bases, with 10 bases sitting between them. CDR3 length equals 12 residues. CDR1 is SQVTM, CDR2 ANQGSEA, per germline. The CDR3 nucleotides are TGCAGCGTTGAATCGGGGAAGGATGGCTACACCTTC. Its translation: CSVESGKDGYTF.

The V call is TRBV9, the J call TRBJ2-7; tentatively, D is TRBD2 (7 bases). The CDR3 is 17 residues long. The V end lost 2 bases, the J end lost 1 base, and 19 bases lay between the germline ends. Germline V CDR1 and CDR2: SGDLS, YYNGEE. The CDR3 DNA reads as TGTGCCAGCAGCGTTGGGGACCCCGCGGGGGCGTCCTACGAGCAGTACTTC. The encoded protein is CASSVGDPAGASYEQYF.

J is TRBJ2-1 and V is TRBV5-6; D perhaps matches TRBD2 (5 bases). V was pared by 4 bases and J by 13 bases, with 21 bases between. CDR1 is SGHDT and CDR2 is YYEEEE in the germline V gene. CDR3 size: 14 residues. The CDR3 coding sequence is TGTGCCAGCAGCCATGGACTGTACCAAGAGACCCAGTTCTTC. This sequence encodes CASSHGLYQETQFF.

This chain uses TRBV4-1 with TRBJ2-5; D ambiguous. Looked up from germline, CDR1 is MGHRA and CDR2 is YSYEKL. V lost 4 bases and J lost 3, with 15 bases in between. The length of the CDR3 is 15 residues. CDR3 region: CASSPGSVKKETQYF. The CDR3 nucleotides read TGCGCCAGCAGCCCCGGGTCAGTCAAAAAAGAGACCCAGTACTTC.

CDR3 residues: CASSLAGQGAGKNIQYF. The DNA for the CDR3 is TGTGCCAGCAGTTTAGCGGGACAGGGGGCCGGCAAAAACATTCAGTACTTC. The chain joins TRBV12-3 or TRBV12-4 to TRBJ2-4; TRBD1 matches 12 bases. V lost 0 bases to trimming and J lost 3 bases; unmatched junction nucleotides: 3. This CDR3 has 17 residues.

This rearrangement joins TRBV4-1 to TRBJ1-2; D is possibly TRBD1 (5 bases). The ends were cut back, 0 bases at V and 4 bases at J, with 12 bases in the middle. This CDR3 has 15 residues. Germline CDR1 MGHRA, CDR2 YSYEKL. Here the CDR3 reads CASSQDKRGVYGYTF. As DNA, the CDR3 is TGCGCCAGCAGCCAAGACAAACGGGGGGTCTATGGCTACACCTTC.

In DNA form, the CDR3 reads TGTGCCAGCAGCCCCTGGAGGGGTAGCAATCAGCCCCAGCATTTT. Translating it yields CASSPWRGSNQPQHF. The V and J genes are TRBV28 and TRBJ1-5; D is perhaps TRBD1 (5 bases). The germline gives CDR1 MDHEN, CDR2 SYDVKM. Trimming stripped 6 bases from V and 0 bases from J, with 12 bases between. The CDR3 has 15 amino acids.

This clonotype was found a few times. The chain recombines TRBV20-1 with TRBJ2-3; D is unclear. The germline V gene has CDR1 DFQATT and CDR2 SNEGSKA (reference sequence). Trimming removed 0 bases at V and 2 bases at J, with 15 bases between. The length of the CDR3 is 16 residues. DNA for the CDR3: TGCAGTGCTAGAGATCCTGCCCGAGGAGACACAGATACGCAGTATTTT. Translation: CSARDPARGDTDTQYF.

A few counts support this clonotype. A much larger clone differs by one base, so this may be a read error. The chain couples TRBV7-7 to TRBJ1-2; D remains unclear. This CDR3 has 13 amino acids. Per the germline V gene, CDR1 is SSHAT and CDR2 is FNYEAQ (reference sequence). Here the CDR3 reads CASSPGNGYGHTF. CDR3 coding DNA: TGTGCCAGCAGCCCCGGGAATGGGTATGGCCACACCTTC.

This clonotype occurred a few times. This chain joins TRBV29-1 and TRBJ2-5, with TRBD1 as a possible D gene (6 bases). CDR1 SQVTM and CDR2 ANQGSEA come from the germline V gene. Trimming took off 4 bases at V and 5 bases at J, with 20 bases between the two ends. The CDR3 runs to 15 residues. CDR3 sequence reads: CSVGQGPSMDETQYF. The CDR3 region has the DNA TGCAGCGTTGGTCAGGGGCCCAGCATGGATGAGACCCAGTACTTC.

The V call is TRBV29-1, the J call TRBJ1-2; 7 bases line up with TRBD1. CDR3 length: 16 amino acids. Germline assignment: CDR1 SQVTM and CDR2 ANQGSEA. The V gene end was trimmed by 4 bases and the J gene end by 4 bases; junction bases not matched to a gene: 15. The chain's CDR3 is CSVVSRGVDQTYGYTF. The CDR3 coding sequence is TGCAGCGTTGTCTCCAGGGGGGTCGATCAAACCTATGGCTACACCTTC.

This clonotype was found many times. The chain links TRBV7-2 to TRBJ2-3; D remains ambiguous. V shed 2 bases and J shed 8 bases, with 5 bases lying between them. This CDR3 is 11 amino acids long. The V gene's germline CDR1 is SGHTA and CDR2 FQGNSA. CDR3 sequence: CASSLMVTQYF. Written as DNA, the CDR3 is TGTGCCAGCAGCTTAATGGTTACGCAGTATTTT.

V gene TRBV24-1 combines with J gene TRBJ1-2, with a tentative D call TRBD1 (5 bases). V lost 4 bases, J lost 3 bases, and 5 bases lay in between. Germline CDR1 and CDR2: KGHDR and SFDVKD. This CDR3 region has 12 residues. The CDR3 DNA reads TGTGCCACCAGTGAGGGGGACTATGGCTACACCTTC. The encoded protein is CATSEGDYGYTF.

This clonotype was observed a handful of times. The chain combines TRBV4-1 with TRBJ1-5, with a weak D call TRBD1 (5 bases). The CDR3 is 17 amino acids. Germline CDR1 MGHRA, CDR2 YSYEKL. The germline V and J ends were trimmed by 1 base and 1 base, with 14 bases remaining between them. CDR3 in DNA: TGCGCCAGCAGCCAAGCGGCAGGGTCGGGGAGCAATCAGCCCCAGCATTTT. This codes for CASSQAAGSGSNQPQHF.